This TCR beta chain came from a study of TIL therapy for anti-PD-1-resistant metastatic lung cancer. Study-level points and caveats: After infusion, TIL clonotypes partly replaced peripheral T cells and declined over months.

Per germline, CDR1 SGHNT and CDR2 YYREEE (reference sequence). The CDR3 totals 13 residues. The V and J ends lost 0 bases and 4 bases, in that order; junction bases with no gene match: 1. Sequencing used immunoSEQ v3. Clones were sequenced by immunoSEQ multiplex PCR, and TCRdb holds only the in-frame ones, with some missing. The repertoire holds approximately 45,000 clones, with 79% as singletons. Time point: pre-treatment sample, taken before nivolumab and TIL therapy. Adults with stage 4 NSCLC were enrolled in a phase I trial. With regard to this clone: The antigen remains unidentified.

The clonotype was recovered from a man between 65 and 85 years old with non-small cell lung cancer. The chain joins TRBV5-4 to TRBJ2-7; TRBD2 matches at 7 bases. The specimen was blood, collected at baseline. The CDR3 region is CASSLGGGYEQYF. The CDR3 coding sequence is TGTGCCAGCAGCTTGGGGGGGGGTTACGAGCAGTACTTC.